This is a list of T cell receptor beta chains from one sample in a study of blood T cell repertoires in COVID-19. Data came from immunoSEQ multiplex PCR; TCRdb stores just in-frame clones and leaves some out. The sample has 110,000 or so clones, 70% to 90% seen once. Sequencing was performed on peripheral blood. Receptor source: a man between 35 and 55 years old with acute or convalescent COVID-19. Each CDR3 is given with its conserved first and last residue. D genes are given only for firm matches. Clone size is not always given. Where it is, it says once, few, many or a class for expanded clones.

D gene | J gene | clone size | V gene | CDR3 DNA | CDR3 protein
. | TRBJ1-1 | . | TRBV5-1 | TGCGCCAGCAGCCCAAAAACCGGGACTATACTTGAAGCTTTCTTT | CASSPKTGTILEAFF
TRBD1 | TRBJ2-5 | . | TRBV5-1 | TGCGCCAGCACCCTGCAGGGGGTAGAGACCCAGTACTTC | CASTLQGVETQYF
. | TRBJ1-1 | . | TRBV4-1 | TGCGCCAGCAGCCAAGCTAGGGGTTCTGAAGCTTTCTTT | CASSQARGSEAFF
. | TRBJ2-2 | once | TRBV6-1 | TGTGCCAGCAGTGAAAATTGGAAGGGGGGGTTGATGGCCGGGGAGCTGTTTTTT | CASSENWKGGLMAGELFF
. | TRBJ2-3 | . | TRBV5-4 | TGTGCCAGCAGCTTGGCAGGGTACCCCACAGATACGCAGTATTTT | CASSLAGYPTDTQYF
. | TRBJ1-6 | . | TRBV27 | TGTGCCAGCAGCCAATCATGGCCGGGATTAGGGTCACCCCTCCACTTT | CASSQSWPGLGSPLHF
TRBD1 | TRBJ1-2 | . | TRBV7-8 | TGTGCCAGCAGCCGAGGGACAGGCGCTAACTATGGCTACACCTTC | CASSRGTGANYGYTF
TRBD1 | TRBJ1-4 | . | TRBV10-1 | TGCGCCAATCCGGGACAGCGATTTAATGAAAAACTGTTTTTT | CANPGQRFNEKLFF
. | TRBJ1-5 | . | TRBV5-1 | TGCGCCAGCAGCTTGGCTCCAGCAGGGGCAGGCAATCAGCCCCAGCATTTT | CASSLAPAGAGNQPQHF
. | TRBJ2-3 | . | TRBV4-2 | TGTGCCAGCAGCCAAGTTGGAGGGGGGGCTCTACAGACGCAGTATTTT | CASSQVGGGALQTQYF
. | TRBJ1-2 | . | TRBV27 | TGTGCCAGCAGTAGAACGTCGGCAGGGGCTGGCTACACCTTC | CASSRTSAGAGYTF
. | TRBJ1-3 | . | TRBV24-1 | TGTGCCACCTTCCTCTATGGAAACACCATATATTTT | CATFLYGNTIYF
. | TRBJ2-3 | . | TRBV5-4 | TGTGCCAGCAGCTTGGCCGGGACTTACGGGACCGCGGGTACGCAGTATTTT | CASSLAGTYGTAGTQYF
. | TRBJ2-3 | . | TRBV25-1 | TGTGCCAGCAGTGGGGAGACGGATACGCAGTATTTT | CASSGETDTQYF
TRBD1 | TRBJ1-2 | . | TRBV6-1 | TGTGCCAGCAGTGAATCCGAGACAGGGGGTGACTATGGCTACACCTTC | CASSESETGGDYGYTF
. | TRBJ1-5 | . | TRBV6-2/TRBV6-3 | TGTGCCAGCAGTGATCCTTGGAGTACTCTCGTTGGGCATTTT | CASSDPWSTLVGHF